This TCR beta chain was observed in a study of Graves' ophthalmopathy and Graves' hyperthyroidism. This clonotype has just one count. At one end, the junction sequence differs from germline, possibly due to a read error. RNA transcripts yielded amplified TCR beta CDR3 regions. RT-PCR in the first round used HTBI primers; a second-round multiplex PCR followed. Using its own MiXCR run on the multiplex PCR reads, TCRdb lists one record per CDR3 protein. The sample shows a few hundred thousand distinct CDR3 sequences, approximately 35% of them seen only once. The CDR3 has 16 residues. Germline V gene lookup returns CDR1 SQVTM and CDR2 ANQGSEA.

Sequencing used peripheral blood or thyroid tissue (not recorded which). The rearrangement uses TRBV29-1 and TRBJ2-5, with D tentatively TRBD2 (6 bases). This clonotype originated in an adult man with Graves' hyperthyroidism. The CDR3, as DNA: TGCAGCGTTGTGTCTCACCAACTAGCTTCCCAAGAGACCCAGCACTTC. Encoded protein: CSVVSHQLASQETQHF.